This passage covers 12 T cell receptor beta chains from one sample sequenced in a study of cytomegalovirus exposure and HLA in healthy donors. Vbeta (60) and Jbeta (13) primers were used in the PCR. Profiling relied on immunoSEQ multiplex PCR, and the TCRdb table lists in-frame clones only, not all of them. The table lists roughly 170,000 clones, 80% to 90% of them singletons. The sequencing input was PBMCs. These receptor sequences come from a girl aged 2 to 10 in good health and CMV-seropositive.

This clone was seen just once. V usage is TRBV28 and J usage is TRBJ2-3; TRBD2 matches 8 bases. CDR1 is MDHEN and CDR2 is SYDVKM in the germline V gene. The V gene end was trimmed by 6 bases and the J gene end by 2 bases; junction bases not matched to a gene: 10. The CDR3 spans 16 residues. The CDR3 sequence is CASSKTTSGLTDTQYF. As DNA, the CDR3 is TGTGCCAGCAGCAAAACTACTAGCGGCCTCACAGATACGCAGTATTTT.

The chain links TRBV27 to TRBJ2-7, with 8 nucleotides matching TRBD2. In germline, CDR1 is MNHEY, CDR2 SMNVEV (reference sequence). Trimming cost V 7 bases and J 2 bases; bases outside gene matches: 13. The CDR3 is made up of 16 amino acids. The CDR3 region has the DNA TGTGCCAGCATTCTACGGCCGGGAGGGAGCCCCTACGAGCAGTACTTC. Translating it yields CASILRPGGSPYEQYF.

This chain uses TRBV30 with TRBJ2-3, with TRBD2 as a possible D gene (6 bases). Between the trimmed V and J ends, which lost 3 bases and 2 bases, there was a span of 15 bases. Germline V CDR1 and CDR2: GTSNPN, SVGIG (reference sequence). CDR3 length: 15 residues. The CDR3 DNA reads TGTGCCTGGAGCGGCGGGGCGGGGACCACAGATACGCAGTATTTT. It encodes CAWSGGAGTTDTQYF.

V and J are TRBV5-1 and TRBJ2-3, with TRBD2 as a possible D gene (7 bases). The CDR3 is 17 amino acids. Trimming took 4 bases from V and 2 from J, leaving 20 bases between them. Germline V CDR1 and CDR2: SGHRS, YFSETQ. CDR3: CASSGAGALRVTDTQYF. Written as DNA, the CDR3 is TGCGCCAGCAGCGGGGCGGGGGCCCTACGAGTCACAGATACGCAGTATTTT.

V usage is TRBV5-6 and J usage is TRBJ1-6; tentatively, D is TRBD1 (6 bases). V was trimmed by 2 bases and J by 7 bases, leaving 13 bases between them. Germline values: CDR1 SGHDT, CDR2 YYEEEE. The CDR3 is 15 amino acids. DNA for the CDR3: TGTGCCAGCAGCTTAAGGGACACCATCAATTCACCCCTCCACTTT. It translates to CASSLRDTINSPLHF.

This chain connects TRBV14 to TRBJ2-3; 8 nucleotides line up with TRBD2. V was clipped by 2 bases and J by 8 bases; unmatched bases: 3. Germline CDR1 is SGHDN and CDR2 is FVKESK. This CDR3 has 13 amino acids. The CDR3 reads CASSQPGLGTQYF. In DNA, the CDR3 is TGTGCCAGCAGCCAACCGGGACTAGGTACGCAGTATTTT.

J is TRBJ2-1 and V is TRBV10-3; weak D call: TRBD1 (5 bases). This CDR3 comprises 14 residues. CDR1 and CDR2 from the germline V gene are ENHRY and SYGVKD. The V end lost 4 bases, the J end lost 0 bases, and 7 bases lay between the germline ends. The CDR3 DNA sequence: TGTGCCATCAGTGTCGACAGCTCCTACAATGAGCAGTTCTTC. This codes for CAISVDSSYNEQFF.

This chain connects TRBV27 to TRBJ2-7; D gene unclear. CDR3 length equals 11 residues. V lost 5 bases, J lost 4 bases, and 6 bases lay in between. CDR1 MNHEY and CDR2 SMNVEV come from the germline V gene (reference sequence). CDR3 region: CASSPPYEQYF. The CDR3 DNA is TGTGCCAGCAGTCCCCCATACGAGCAGTACTTC.

This chain joins TRBV18 and TRBJ2-2; 8 nucleotides agree with TRBD1. The CDR3 length is 14 residues. V lost 4 bases and J lost 5; bases outside the gene matches: 3. Germline V gene lookup returns CDR1 KGHSH and CDR2 LQKENI. In DNA, the CDR3 is TGTGCCAGCTCACGCAGGACAGGGACCGGGGAGCTGTTTTTT. Its protein product is CASSRRTGTGELFF. The full variable domain, in which reference TRBV18 and TRBJ2-2 provide the parts outside the CDR3, is NAGVMQNPRHLVRRRGQEARLRCSPMKGHSHVYWYRQLPEEGLKFMVYLQKENIIDESGMPKERFSAEFPKEGPSILRIQQVVRGDSAAYFCASSRRTGTGELFFGEGSRLTVL.

V is TRBV23-1 and J is TRBJ1-3; possibly TRBD1 for D (6 bases). TRBV23-1 is an ORF, with its function uncertain. The V end was cut by 3 bases, the J end by 0 bases, with 15 bases between. The CDR3 is made up of 17 amino acids. The CDR3: CASSHQMDSCSGNTIYF. CDR3 DNA: TGCGCCAGCAGTCACCAGATGGACAGCTGCTCTGGAAACACCATATATTTT.

This clone was seen only a few times. The chain carries TRBV30 and TRBJ2-7; D gene uncertain. The V end lost 0 bases, the J end lost 0 bases, and 6 bases lay between the germline ends. The CDR3 consists of 13 residues. Germline-derived CDR1 and CDR2 are GTSNPN and SVGIG (reference sequence). The CDR3 here is CAWSVGDSYEQYF. The CDR3, as DNA: TGTGCCTGGAGTGTGGGCGACTCCTACGAGCAGTACTTC.

V and J are TRBV27 and TRBJ2-5, with a tentative D call TRBD2 (5 bases). The germline gives CDR1 MNHEY, CDR2 SMNVEV (reference sequence). V was trimmed by 3 bases and J by 7 bases, leaving 12 bases between them. The CDR3 loop spans 13 amino acids. This chain's CDR3 is CASSLGAIGTQYF. The CDR3 coding sequence is TGTGCCAGCAGTTTGGGAGCCATAGGGACCCAGTACTTC.